The 19 T cell receptor beta chains below all came from one sample that was sequenced in a study of blood T cell repertoires in COVID-19 (dated by TCRdb to about 2020). The library was prepared using the immunoSEQ multiplex PCR assay. Here the immuneACCESS table is served through TCRdb, limited to in-frame sequences with V and J called. Missing clones are a known gap in these copies; in checked studies unresolved V genes cover under half, and the rest lacks a known reason. Within this sample are around 250,000 clones, with 85% to 90% of them counted one time only. The ten most abundant clones make up roughly 4.3% of the sample. Sequencing was carried out using PBMCs or T cells enriched from blood (not recorded which). The source of these receptors is a woman between 25 and 40 years old with acute COVID-19.

The V gene is TRBV28, the J gene TRBJ1-4; 8 bases fit TRBD1. The CDR3 runs to 16 residues. V was clipped by 5 bases and J by 7 bases; unmatched bases: 12. CDR1 is MDHEN, CDR2 SYDVKM, per germline. CDR3 bases: TGTGCCAGCAGTCGACCCTCAGGGGGCGGGGGTGAAAAACTGTTTTTT. Its protein product is CASSRPSGGGGEKLFF.

This sequence joins TRBV28 and TRBJ2-1; the D gene is possibly TRBD2 (5 bases). V lost 11 bases, J lost 1 base, and 12 bases lay in between. From germline, CDR1 is MDHEN and CDR2 SYDVKM. This CDR3 has 13 residues. CDR3 DNA: TGTGCCGTCCGGGAAGGGTCCTACAATGAGCAGTTCTTC. It specifies CAVREGSYNEQFF.

The rearrangement links TRBV7-8 to TRBJ2-5; perhaps TRBD1 as D (5 bases). V was pared by 6 bases and J by 0 bases, with 5 bases between. The length of the CDR3 is 12 residues. Germline assignment: CDR1 SGHVS and CDR2 FQNEAQ. In nucleotides, the CDR3 is TGTGCCAGCAGGACAGACCAAGAGACCCAGTACTTC. Translated, it gives CASRTDQETQYF.

The chain recombines TRBV10-1 with TRBJ2-7; possibly TRBD1 for D (5 bases). The ends were cut back, 6 bases at V and 3 bases at J, with 15 bases in the middle. Germline V gene sequence: CDR1 WNHNN, CDR2 SYGVQD (reference sequence). The CDR3 consists of 14 residues. As DNA, the CDR3 is TGCGCCAGCAGGGGCCCAACAGGCATCTACGAGCAGTACTTC. It translates to CASRGPTGIYEQYF.

In this sample, this clone turned up once. The rearrangement links TRBV28 to TRBJ2-7, with D unclear. CDR3 length: 12 residues. From germline, CDR1 is MDHEN and CDR2 SYDVKM. Trimming pared 6 bases from V and 2 bases from J, leaving 8 bases between. CDR3 coding DNA: TGTGCCAGCAGCTCACTCACCTACGAGCAGTACTTC. Translating it yields CASSSLTYEQYF. Filled out from reference TRBV28 and TRBJ2-7, the complete variable domain reads DVKVTQSSRYLVKRTGEKVFLECVQDMDHENMFWYRQDPGLGLRLIYFSYDVKMKEKGDIPEGYSVSREKKERFSLILESASTNQTSMYLCASSSLTYEQYFGPGTRLTVT.

The V gene is TRBV28, the J gene TRBJ2-1; 10 nucleotides agree with TRBD2. V trimming: 4 bases; J trimming: 7 bases; junction bases outside the gene matches: 7. Germline V gene sequence: CDR1 MDHEN, CDR2 SYDVKM. The CDR3 runs to 15 residues. Written as DNA, the CDR3 is TGTGCCAGCAGTTCAGGAGCGGGAGGGAAAAATGAGCAGTTCTTC. Protein product: CASSSGAGGKNEQFF.

The chain joins TRBV21-1 to TRBJ1-6; the table names TRBD1, a call not compared with the DNA. TRBV21-1 is annotated as a pseudogene. This CDR3 has 19 residues. The CDR3 reads CASSKAPQGDRSYNSPLHF. CDR3 nucleotides: TGTGCCAGCAGCAAAGCGCCCCAGGGTGATCGCTCCTATAATTCACCCCTCCACTTT.

This clone was counted once. This chain joins TRBV28 and TRBJ1-4; 8 bases agree with TRBD1. With V trimmed by 4 bases and J by 2 bases, 3 bases remained unmatched. The germline V gene has CDR1 MDHEN and CDR2 SYDVKM. The CDR3 covers 15 residues. This CDR3 is CASSSDRATNEKLFF. CDR3 nucleotide sequence: TGTGCCAGCAGTTCGGACAGGGCGACTAATGAAAAACTGTTTTTT.

This clone was counted a single time. The rearrangement uses TRBV13 and TRBJ2-1; 9 bases fit TRBD2. J lost 10 bases, V lost 5 bases, and 12 bases had no gene match. CDR1 is PRHDT and CDR2 is FYEKMQ in the germline V gene (reference sequence). CDR3 length equals 15 residues. In nucleotides, the CDR3 is TGTGCCAGCAGCCCCCTTGGTTCTAGCGGGATAGAGCAGTTCTTC. Translating gives CASSPLGSSGIEQFF.

The chain combines TRBV6-5 with TRBJ2-1; D remains unclear. CDR1 MNHEY and CDR2 SVGAGI come from the germline V gene. The V end lost 4 bases, the J end lost 9 bases, and 10 bases lay between the germline ends. This CDR3 spans 12 amino acids. The CDR3 reads CASSSSYAEQFF. CDR3 nucleotides: TGTGCCAGCAGTTCTTCCTACGCTGAGCAGTTCTTC.

This chain uses TRBV5-1 with TRBJ2-1; 15 bases line up with TRBD2. This CDR3 contains 18 residues. V was pared by 4 bases and J by 5 bases, with 10 bases of the junction left unmatched. CDR1 is SGHRS and CDR2 is YFSETQ in the germline V gene. Here the CDR3 reads CASSPGTSGRRLDNEQFF. The CDR3 region has the DNA TGCGCCAGCAGCCCCGGGACTAGCGGGAGGCGGTTAGACAATGAGCAGTTCTTC. Full variable domain (rest looked up from reference TRBV5-1 and TRBJ2-1): KAGVTQTPRYLIKTRGQQVTLSCSPISGHRSVSWYQQTPGQGLQFLFEYFSETQRNKGNFPGRFSGRQFSNSRSEMNVSTLELGDSALYLCASSPGTSGRRLDNEQFFGPGTRLTVL.

This chain joins TRBV28 and TRBJ2-4; perhaps TRBD1 as D (5 bases). Between the trimmed V and J ends, which lost 4 bases and 9 bases, there was a span of 10 bases. The germline V gene has CDR1 MDHEN and CDR2 SYDVKM. The CDR3 has 12 amino acids. This CDR3 reads CASSSRVAIQYF. For the CDR3, the DNA is TGTGCCAGCAGTTCCAGGGTGGCCATTCAGTACTTC.

The chain recombines TRBV9 with TRBJ1-4, with D tentatively TRBD1 (5 bases). Trimming cost V 0 bases and J 8 bases, with 11 bases left between them. The CDR3 is 14 residues long. The germline V gene encodes CDR1 SGDLS and CDR2 YYNGEE. CDR3 DNA: TGTGCCAGCAGCGTAGATCAGGGATCGGAAAAACTGTTTTTT. Translation gives CASSVDQGSEKLFF.

V is TRBV3-1 (or the pseudogene TRBV3-2) and J is TRBJ2-7, with TRBD1 as a possible D gene (6 bases). The CDR3 totals 14 residues. V dropped 6 bases and J dropped 3 bases, with 15 bases sitting between them. Germline values: CDR1 LGHDT, CDR2 YNNKEL (reference sequence). The CDR3 DNA follows: TGTGCCAGCAGTCATATAACAGGGTTCTACGAGCAGTACTTC. Its translation: CASSHITGFYEQYF.

The gene calls are TRBV7-9 and TRBJ1-4; possible D gene TRBD1, 5 bases. The CDR3 is 17 amino acids. V was shortened by 0 bases and J by 5 bases, with 16 bases between the two germline ends. CDR1 and CDR2 from the germline V gene are SEHNR and FQNEAQ (reference sequence). The CDR3 is CASSLAWQGSSNEKLFF. CDR3 nucleotide sequence: TGTGCCAGCAGCTTAGCGTGGCAGGGTAGCTCCAATGAAAAACTGTTTTTT.

The gene calls are TRBV19 and TRBJ2-1; TRBD2 is a possible D gene (5 bases). The CDR3 is 13 residues long. Per the germline V gene, CDR1 is LNHDA and CDR2 is SQIVND (reference sequence). The germline V and J ends were trimmed by 4 bases and 2 bases, with 6 bases remaining between them. CDR3 coding DNA: TGTGCCAGTAGTAGCGGGCCCTACAATGAGCAGTTCTTC. It yields the protein CASSSGPYNEQFF.

The rearrangement uses TRBV5-4 and TRBJ2-7; 7 nucleotides match TRBD2. Trimming removed 2 bases from V and 4 bases from J; junction bases left unmatched: 6. This CDR3 spans 14 amino acids. Germline V gene data show CDR1 as SGHNT and CDR2 as YYREEE (reference sequence). CDR3 region: CASSLAGNLYEQYF. In DNA form, the CDR3 reads TGTGCCAGCAGCTTAGCGGGAAATCTTTACGAGCAGTACTTC.

This sequence joins TRBV5-6 and TRBJ2-4; D call uncertain. Germline CDR1 and CDR2: SGHDT and YYEEEE. The CDR3 is 16 residues long. Trimming stripped 5 bases from V and 0 bases from J, with 15 bases between. The CDR3 loop reads CASSENPSLAKNIQYF. CDR3 nucleotide sequence: TGTGCCAGCAGTGAAAACCCCTCACTAGCCAAAAACATTCAGTACTTC.

The V gene is TRBV7-2, the J gene TRBJ2-2; D is ambiguous. This CDR3 is built from 16 residues. CDR1 and CDR2 from the germline V gene are SGHTA and FQGNSA. The germline V and J ends were trimmed by 1 base and 6 bases, with 15 bases remaining between them. CDR3: CASSLDMVSGSGELFF. CDR3 bases: TGTGCCAGCAGCTTAGATATGGTCTCGGGTTCCGGGGAGCTGTTTTTT.